The present T cell receptor (beta chain) was sequenced within a study of vaccination and CD4 T cells after COVID-19. Once obtained from cultured CD4+ T cells, the DNA was sequenced using the Oncomine TCR Beta short-read assay. TCRdb re-called the PCR reads with MiXCR, one entry per CDR3 protein. The data hold approximately 15,000 distinct CDR3 sequences, with more than 35% observed a single time. Treatment denoted: roughly 11-day PBMC culture with coronavirus spike peptide pools or control peptides (ViraFEST assay). Turning to this clonotype: The target antigen is unknown.

This sequence originates from a human donor who had recovered from COVID-19. This specimen was CD4+ T cells from blood, cultured in vitro, taken before SARS-CoV-2 vaccination.

This chain's CDR3 is CASSSTGGAAEAFF. CDR3 nucleotide sequence: TGTGCCAGCAGCTCCACAGGGGGCGCGGCTGAAGCTTTCTTT. The rearrangement joins TRBV7-9 to TRBJ1-1, with TRBD1 identical over 9 bases. CDR3 length: 14 amino acids. V was clipped by 4 bases and J by 6 bases; unmatched bases: 6. Per the germline V gene, CDR1 is SEHNR and CDR2 is FQNEAQ (reference sequence).